This T cell receptor beta chain came from a study of T cells after yellow fever vaccination (dated by TCRdb to between 2018 and 2020). Background for the entire study: The SMART-Seq v4 Ultra Low Input RNA kit was used to prepare libraries from fractions with low cell numbers. To track T-cell clones before and after primary and booster YFV17D yellow fever vaccination, bulk TCR alpha and beta repertoires were sequenced longitudinally. Two healthy male donors, one aged 18 to 30 and one aged 30 to 40 years, made up the cohort. Bulk PBMC replicates and cell subsets were isolated from blood drawn at multiple timepoints before and after both primary and secondary immunization. Results the study describes overall, beyond this receptor: The study included only a couple of donors, which limits how far the findings can be generalized. Most clones expanded after primary vaccination were re-detected after the booster (96% of CD4 and roughly 87% of CD8), suggesting broad memory maintenance. Compared with the primary T-cell response, the secondary T-cell response was faster but weaker, reaching its peak on day 5 rather than on day 15. A small fraction of clonotypes appeared in both the CD4 and CD8 compartments, likely as a result of convergent recombination. Because abundant contaminating clonotypes from the bulk population could be contained in FACS-sorted repertoires, computational filtering was required.

In this sample, this clonotype turned up many times. Its specific antigen is unknown. Base qualities are not recorded, but no much larger clone differs from it by a single base. Synthesis of TCR cDNA relied on 5'RACE template switching, a step that introduced a universal primer site along with unique molecular identifiers. cDNA synthesis was primed from both the TCR alpha and TCR beta constant segments. Library amplification involved two PCR steps, and the second step added sample barcodes and sequencing adapters. Libraries were sequenced on Illumina HiSeq 2500 (2x100 bp) or NovaSeq (2x150 bp). On the authors' methods: Reads were demultiplexed and collapsed into UMI consensus sequences with MIGEC, and V(D)J alignment was performed with MiXCR. Using edgeR on replicate PBMC samples, clonotypes were called vaccine-responding if FDR was below 0.01 and the log2 fold change was above 5 up to day 15. Each bulk clonotype received a CD4 or CD8 identity based on whether the sequenced CD4 or CD8 repertoire contained that clonotype at higher abundance. TCRdb took the public reads, trimmed them with fastp at Q25, ran MiXCR for clone calling and kept in-frame beta chains. Rows are unified per CDR3 protein, each entry keeping the most common DNA and genes. These V and J calls are TCRdb output, not the study's own analysis. This sample lists some 100,000 distinct CDR3 sequences; about 6.8% were detected once. The top ten clones comprise approximately 3% of the sample.

In light of the paper, this sample's treatment or condition label describes: live attenuated yellow fever vaccine strain. A standard Ficoll-Paque protocol was used to isolate PBMCs from peripheral blood. Dynabeads CD4 and CD8 positive selection kits were used to isolate the CD4 and CD8 T-cell fractions. TriZol was used to extract RNA from bulk PBMCs, from CD4 and CD8 fractions, and from dextramer-positive and dextramer-negative fractions. From cysteine to phenylalanine, the CDR3 is 16 amino acids long. Only the CDR3 DNA stays, 48 bases, in frame from base 1. Clipping removes 3 bases from V and 2 bases from J, with 6 as the unmatched junction base count. The germline V gene sets CDR1 to SGHRS and CDR2 to YFSETQ.

The material sequenced was CD4+ T cells sorted from PBMCs, taken about 49 days after the first yellow fever vaccination. The chain is encoded by TRBV5-1 joined to TRBJ2-2; a stretch of 8 junction bases matches TRBD2. The clonotype was recovered from a man aged 18 to 29 who received the YFV17D yellow fever vaccine. The nucleotide sequence reads as follows: TGCGCCAGCAGCTCGAGGACTAGCACAAACACCGGGGAGCTGTTTTTT. It translates to CASSSRTSTNTGELFF.